This T cell receptor beta chain stems from a study of blood T cell repertoires in COVID-19. The repertoire was sequenced with immunoSEQ multiplex PCR; TCRdb's copy has only in-frame clones and lacks some. In the table there are more than 300,000 clones, 85% to 95% of which are singletons. Germline values: CDR1 MNHNY, CDR2 SVGAGI (reference sequence). Losses at the gene ends were 2 bases for V and 2 bases for J; bases not matched to a gene: 4. This CDR3 spans 16 amino acids. The count of this clone is one. The sample consisted of PBMCs or T cells enriched from blood (not recorded which). This TCR came from a woman between 25 and 40 years old who had been exposed to COVID-19. The rearrangement uses TRBV6-6 and TRBJ2-7, with 12 bases aligning to TRBD2. The DNA for the CDR3 is TGTGCCAGCAGTTACCAGACTAGCGGGGGCCCCTACGAGCAGTACTTC. Amino acid sequence: CASSYQTSGGPYEQYF.